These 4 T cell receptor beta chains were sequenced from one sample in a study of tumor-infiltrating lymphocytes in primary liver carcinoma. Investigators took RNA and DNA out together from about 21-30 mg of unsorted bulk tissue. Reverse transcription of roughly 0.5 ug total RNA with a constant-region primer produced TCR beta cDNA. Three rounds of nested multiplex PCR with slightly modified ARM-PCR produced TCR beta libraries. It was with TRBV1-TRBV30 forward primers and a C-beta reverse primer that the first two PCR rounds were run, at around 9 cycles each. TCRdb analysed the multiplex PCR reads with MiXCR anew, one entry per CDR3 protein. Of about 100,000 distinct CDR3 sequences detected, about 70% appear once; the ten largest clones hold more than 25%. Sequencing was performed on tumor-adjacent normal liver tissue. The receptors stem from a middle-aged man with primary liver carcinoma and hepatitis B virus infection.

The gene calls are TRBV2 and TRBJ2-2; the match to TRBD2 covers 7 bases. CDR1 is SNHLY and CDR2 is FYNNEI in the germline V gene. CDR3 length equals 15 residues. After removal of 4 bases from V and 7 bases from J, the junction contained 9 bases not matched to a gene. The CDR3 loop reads CASSGGETSIGELFF. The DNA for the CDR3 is TGTGCCAGCAGTGGAGGAGAGACTAGCATCGGGGAGCTGTTTTTT.

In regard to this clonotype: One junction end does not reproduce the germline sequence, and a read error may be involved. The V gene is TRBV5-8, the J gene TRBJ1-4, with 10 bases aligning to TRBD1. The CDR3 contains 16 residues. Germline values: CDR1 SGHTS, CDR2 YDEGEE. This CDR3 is CASSQGQGTTNEKMFF. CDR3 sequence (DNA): TGTGCCAGCAGCCAGGGACAGGGGACAACTAATGAAAAAATGTTTTTT. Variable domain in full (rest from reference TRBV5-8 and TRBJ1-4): EAGVTQSPTHLIKTRGQQATLRCSPISGHTSVYWYQQALGLGLQFLLWYDEGEERNRGNFPPRFSGRQFPNYSSELNVNALELEDSALYLCASSQGQGTTNEKMFFGSGTQLSVL.

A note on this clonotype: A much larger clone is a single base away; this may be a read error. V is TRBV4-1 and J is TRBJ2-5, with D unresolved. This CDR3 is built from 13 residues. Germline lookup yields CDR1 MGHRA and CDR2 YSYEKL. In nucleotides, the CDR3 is TGCACCAGCAGCCAAGATCTAGGAGTGACCCAGTACTTC. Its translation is CTSSQDLGVTQYF.

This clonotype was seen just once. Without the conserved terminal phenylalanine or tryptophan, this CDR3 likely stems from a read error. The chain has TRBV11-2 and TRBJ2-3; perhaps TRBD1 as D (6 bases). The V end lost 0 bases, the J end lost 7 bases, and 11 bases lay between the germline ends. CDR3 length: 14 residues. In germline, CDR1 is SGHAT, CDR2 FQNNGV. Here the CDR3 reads CASSLDQGSYTQYL. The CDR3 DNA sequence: TGTGCCAGCAGCTTAGATCAGGGGAGTTATACGCAGTATCTT.